Following are 26 T cell receptor beta chains from one sample sequenced in a study of blood T cell repertoires in COVID-19. The repertoire was sequenced with immunoSEQ multiplex PCR; TCRdb's copy has only in-frame clones and lacks some. Seen here are a few hundred thousand clones, around 82% observed once, and the top ten hold about 13%. The sample consisted of peripheral blood. These receptors were obtained from a human donor in a cohort sampled during active COVID-19.

The chain recombines TRBV11-2 with TRBJ2-1, with 8 bases lining up with TRBD1. J gave up 7 bases and V 5 bases, and 10 bases lay outside the gene matches. The CDR3 is 15 residues long. The V gene's germline CDR1 is SGHAT and CDR2 FQNNGV. The DNA for the CDR3 is TGTGCCAGCAGCACCAGACAGGGGCAGGGAAATGAGCAGTTCTTC. It codes for CASSTRQGQGNEQFF. The full variable domain, rest sourced from reference TRBV11-2 and TRBJ2-1, is EAGVAQSPRYKIIEKRQSVAFWCNPISGHATLYWYQQILGQGPKLLIQFQNNGVVDDSQLPKDRFSAERLKGVDSTLKIQPAKLEDSAVYLCASSTRQGQGNEQFFGPGTRLTVL.

This clone has only a few counts. The gene calls are TRBV21-1 and TRBJ2-7; the table's D call, TRBD1, was not checked against the DNA. TRBV21-1 has pseudogene status. This CDR3 is 16 amino acids long. The CDR3 bases are TGTGCCAGCAGCAAAGATCCGGGACAGACGATCTACGAGCAGTACTTC. It specifies CASSKDPGQTIYEQYF.

The chain combines TRBV7-2 with TRBJ2-3, with TRBD2 as a possible D gene (5 bases). The V gene's germline CDR1 is SGHTA and CDR2 FQGNSA. CDR3 length: 16 amino acids. The V end lost 1 base, the J end lost 0 bases, and 11 bases lay between the germline ends. Written as DNA, the CDR3 is TGTGCCAGCAGCTTAGACGGGGTGACTAGCACAGATACGCAGTATTTT. This translates into CASSLDGVTSTDTQYF.

The chain carries TRBV27 and TRBJ2-6; 7 bases fit TRBD1. Germline assignment: CDR1 MNHEY and CDR2 SMNVEV (reference sequence). V lost 6 bases to trimming and J lost 0 bases; unmatched junction nucleotides: 14. The CDR3 extends over 19 amino acids. In nucleotides, the CDR3 is TGTGCCAGCAGGGTTCGGACAGGCGTCAATCTCTCTGGGGCCAACGTCCTGACTTTC. It translates to CASRVRTGVNLSGANVLTF. Full variable domain (missing parts from reference TRBV27 and TRBJ2-6): EAQVTQNPRYLITVTGKKLTVTCSQNMNHEYMSWYRQDPGLGLRQIYYSMNVEVTDKGDVPEGYKVSRKEKRNFPLILESPSPNQTSLYFCASRVRTGVNLSGANVLTFGAGSRLTVL.

The chain joins TRBV7-2 to TRBJ2-1, with 10 positions matching TRBD1. Germline-derived CDR1 and CDR2 are SGHTA and FQGNSA. The CDR3 consists of 16 residues. V dropped 1 base and J dropped 2; count of bases not matched to a gene: 2. CDR3 nucleotides: TGTGCCAGCAGCTTAGAAGGGACAGGGGCCTACAATGAGCAGTTCTTC. Its translation is CASSLEGTGAYNEQFF.

In this sample, this clone turned up a few times. This chain uses TRBV7-2 with TRBJ2-3; 7 nucleotides line up with TRBD2. Germline CDR1 reads SGHTA; CDR2 reads FQGNSA. With 6 bases clipped from V and 2 bases from J, the junction kept 8 bases outside the gene matches. The CDR3 covers 15 residues. CDR3 amino acids: CASSSAGMYTDTQYF. The DNA for the CDR3 is TGTGCCAGCAGTTCAGCGGGGATGTACACAGATACGCAGTATTTT.

The V call is TRBV19, the J call TRBJ2-7; 8 nucleotides line up with TRBD2. Germline CDR1 and CDR2: LNHDA and SQIVND (reference sequence). After removal of 6 bases from V and 3 bases from J, the junction contained 7 bases not matched to a gene. The CDR3 totals 14 residues. CDR3 DNA sequence: TGTGCCAGTAGCGGGAGGGGGATCGGCTACGAGCAGTACTTC. It yields the protein CASSGRGIGYEQYF.

This clone showed up many times. This same CDR3 is encoded by further DNA sequences in the sample. This rearrangement joins TRBV21-1 to TRBJ1-2. TRBV21-1 is listed as a pseudogene. This CDR3 has 15 amino acids. CDR3 nucleotides: TGTGCCAGCAGCACGGGCAGGCGGGGGGTGGGTGGCTACACCTTC. It encodes CASSTGRRGVGGYTF.

This CDR3 reads CASSRGGEGRSTQYF. As DNA, the CDR3 is TGTGCCAGCAGCCGGGGGGGAGAAGGTCGCAGTACGCAGTATTTT. This sequence joins TRBV2 and TRBJ2-3, with 8 bases aligning to TRBD2. CDR1 and CDR2 from the germline V gene are SNHLY and FYNNEI. J gave up 8 bases and V 6 bases, and 13 bases lay outside the gene matches. The length of the CDR3 is 15 residues.

This clone was seen just once. The genes are TRBV7-2 and TRBJ1-5; D is unresolved. With 1 base removed from V and 1 base from J, the gap between germline ends came to 8 bases. This CDR3 is 15 amino acids long. The germline V gene encodes CDR1 SGHTA and CDR2 FQGNSA. The CDR3 is CASSLVAGSNQPQHF. The CDR3 coding sequence is TGTGCCAGCAGCTTAGTGGCCGGGAGCAATCAGCCCCAGCATTTT.

V gene TRBV20-1 combines with J gene TRBJ2-5; no reliable D call. The CDR3 sequence is 10 residues long. The germline V gene encodes CDR1 DFQATT and CDR2 SNEGSKA (reference sequence). The V and J ends lost 5 bases and 2 bases respectively, with 3 bases between them. The CDR3 is CSAQQETQYF. CDR3 bases: TGCAGTGCTCAACAAGAGACCCAGTACTTC.

This sequence joins TRBV5-1 and TRBJ2-5; possibly TRBD2 for D (5 bases). Germline CDR1 and CDR2: SGHRS and YFSETQ. Trimming stripped 5 bases from V and 1 base from J, with 15 bases between. The CDR3 is 15 amino acids. CDR3 in amino acids: CASRSGGQTQETQYF. DNA for the CDR3: TGCGCCAGCAGAAGCGGCGGGCAGACCCAAGAGACCCAGTACTTC.

The chain links TRBV5-1 to TRBJ1-5; 7 bases map to TRBD1. Germline CDR1 is SGHRS and CDR2 is YFSETQ. V shed 5 bases, J shed 5 bases, and the junction held 7 bases outside the gene matches. The CDR3 extends over 14 amino acids. This chain's CDR3 is CASSWDSLDQPQHF. In nucleotides, the CDR3 is TGCGCCAGCAGTTGGGACAGTCTAGATCAGCCCCAGCATTTT.

There are a few counts of this clone. The chain is built from TRBV5-1 and TRBJ2-3, with D perhaps matching TRBD2 (5 bases). V lost 2 bases and J lost 5, with 12 bases in between. The CDR3 has 14 residues. Germline V lookup: CDR1 SGHRS, CDR2 YFSETQ. The CDR3 loop reads CASSLGGEGDTQYF. In nucleotides, the CDR3 is TGCGCCAGCAGCTTAGGCGGAGAGGGAGATACGCAGTATTTT.

The chain combines TRBV30 with TRBJ2-3; possibly TRBD1 for D (6 bases). The CDR3 covers 14 residues. Trimming pared 5 bases from V and 0 bases from J, leaving 12 bases between. Germline V gives CDR1 GTSNPN, CDR2 SVGIG (reference sequence). The CDR3, as DNA: TGTGCCTGGGGGGGCGGGTCCAGCACAGATACGCAGTATTTT. Protein sequence: CAWGGGSSTDTQYF. Complete variable domain (other parts from reference TRBV30 and TRBJ2-3): SQTIHQWPATLVQPVGSPLSLECTVEGTSNPNLYWYRQAAGRGLQLLFYSVGIGQISSEVPQNLSASRPQDRQFILSSKKLLLSDSGFYLCAWGGGSSTDTQYFGPGTRLTVL.

The V call is TRBV5-1, the J call TRBJ2-5; perhaps TRBD1 as D (7 bases). Germline CDR1 is SGHRS and CDR2 is YFSETQ. The CDR3 is made up of 14 amino acids. Trimming pared 4 bases from V and 2 bases from J, leaving 12 bases between. CDR3 in amino acids: CASSGQGGQETQYF. CDR3 in DNA: TGCGCCAGCAGCGGGCAGGGGGGACAAGAGACCCAGTACTTC. Complete variable domain (other parts from reference TRBV5-1 and TRBJ2-5): KAGVTQTPRYLIKTRGQQVTLSCSPISGHRSVSWYQQTPGQGLQFLFEYFSETQRNKGNFPGRFSGRQFSNSRSEMNVSTLELGDSALYLCASSGQGGQETQYFGPGTRLLVL.

This clone was observed many times. The rearrangement links TRBV9 to TRBJ2-5; 13 bases are a match to TRBD2. The CDR3 is 16 amino acids. Trimming took 1 base from V and 3 from J; bases not matched to a gene: 3. Germline V gene data show CDR1 as SGDLS and CDR2 as YYNGEE. The CDR3 is CASSVYGLAGEETQYF. In DNA form, the CDR3 reads TGTGCCAGCAGCGTATACGGACTAGCGGGAGAAGAGACCCAGTACTTC.

The V and J genes are TRBV11-3 and TRBJ2-3; TRBD1 might be the D (6 bases). Per the germline V gene, CDR1 is SGHNT and CDR2 is YENEEA. The V gene lost 1 base and the J gene lost 7 bases, with 15 bases spanning the gap. This CDR3 has 15 residues. The CDR3 region is CASSLAGTPYNTQYF. For the CDR3, the DNA is TGTGCCAGCAGCTTAGCGGGGACACCTTATAATACGCAGTATTTT.

This chain connects TRBV2 to TRBJ2-2; weak D call: TRBD1 (6 bases). The CDR3 contains 15 residues. Per the germline V gene, CDR1 is SNHLY and CDR2 is FYNNEI. Between the trimmed V and J ends, which lost 5 bases and 7 bases, there was a span of 17 bases. The CDR3, as DNA: TGTGCCAGCAGTCTCCAGACCGGGACAAGCGGGGAGCTGTTTTTT. It encodes CASSLQTGTSGELFF.

V and J are TRBV9 and TRBJ2-1, with D possibly TRBD2 on 5 matching bases. This CDR3 contains 14 residues. The germline V and J ends were trimmed by 3 bases and 5 bases, with 12 bases remaining between them. The germline CDR1 and CDR2 sequences are SGDLS and YYNGEE. CDR3 sequence (DNA): TGTGCCAGCAGCGAGGAGGACTGGAACAATGAGCAGTTCTTC. It encodes CASSEEDWNNEQFF.

The DNA for the CDR3 is TGTGCCAGCAGCGGGCGAGGGACTAGCGGGGAGGGGGAGCAGTACTTC. It specifies CASSGRGTSGEGEQYF. The V gene is TRBV7-2, the J gene TRBJ2-7; 13 positions agree with TRBD2. The CDR3 is 16 amino acids. CDR1 and CDR2 from the germline V gene are SGHTA and FQGNSA. V lost 5 bases, J lost 7 bases, and 11 bases stayed unmatched.

The table lists this clone with a count of one. This chain joins TRBV9 and TRBJ1-4, with a tentative D call TRBD1 (5 bases). The ends were cut back, 0 bases at V and 8 bases at J, with 11 bases in the middle. CDR3 length equals 14 residues. Per the germline V gene, CDR1 is SGDLS and CDR2 is YYNGEE. As DNA, the CDR3 is TGTGCCAGCAGCGTAGGGCAGGGAAAAGAAAAACTGTTTTTT. Translated: CASSVGQGKEKLFF.

The V gene is TRBV6-6, the J gene TRBJ1-3; 8 positions agree with TRBD1. The germline CDR1 and CDR2 sequences are MNHNY and SVGAGI (reference sequence). The CDR3 sequence is 18 residues long. Trimming cost V 5 bases and J 4 bases; bases outside gene matches: 16. Here the CDR3 DNA reads TGTGCCAGCAGTCCAGGGGGCGAGTATTTTCGGTCCGGAAACACCATATATTTT. Its protein is CASSPGGEYFRSGNTIYF.

This chain uses TRBV7-8 with TRBJ1-4; D possibly corresponds to TRBD1 (6 bases). This CDR3 has 14 amino acids. The V and J ends lost 1 base and 4 bases respectively, with 7 bases between them. Germline CDR1 SGHVS, CDR2 FQNEAQ. CDR3 amino acids: CASSLGTVNEKLFF. The CDR3 DNA sequence: TGTGCCAGCAGCTTAGGGACAGTTAATGAAAAACTGTTTTTT. The full variable domain, rest sourced from reference TRBV7-8 and TRBJ1-4, is GAGVSQSPRYKVAKRGQDVALRCDPISGHVSLFWYQQALGQGPEFLTYFQNEAQLDKSGLPSDRFFAERPEGSVSTLKIQRTQQEDSAVYLCASSLGTVNEKLFFGSGTQLSVL.

The V and J genes are TRBV15 and TRBJ1-2; D is ambiguous. Germline CDR1 is LNHNV and CDR2 is YYDKDF (reference sequence). With 3 bases removed from V and 7 bases from J, the gap between germline ends came to 9 bases. The CDR3 totals 12 residues. The CDR3 DNA sequence: TGTGCCACCAGCAGCGTCCGGTTTGGCTACACCTTC. This codes for CATSSVRFGYTF.

The gene calls are TRBV4-1 and TRBJ2-1, with TRBD1 as a possible D gene (7 bases). CDR3 size: 16 residues. CDR1 is MGHRA and CDR2 is YSYEKL in the germline V gene. V was shortened by 0 bases and J by 7 bases, with 16 bases between the two germline ends. In DNA, the CDR3 is TGCGCCAGCAGCCAAGATCAGGAGGGGGCCACGAATGAGCAGTTCTTC. This gives the protein CASSQDQEGATNEQFF.